Below are 15 T cell receptor beta chains sequenced from a single sample in a study of T cell repertoires in cytomegalovirus infection. A single record per CDR3 protein comes from TCRdb applying MiXCR to the reads. The sample comprises over 300,000 distinct CDR3 sequences, 9% to 9.5% of which are singletons, and 3.5% to 4.5% rests with the top ten. The sample was PBMCs. The receptors here all came from a human donor in good health (CMV status not recorded). Some clones in this sample may be carry-over from other donors' samples.

The sample holds many counts of this clonotype. The CDR3 region is CASSPVWGNQPQHF. For the CDR3, the DNA is TGTGCCAGCAGCCCAGTATGGGGTAATCAGCCCCAGCATTTT. This chain uses TRBV6-5 with TRBJ1-5, with D unclear. V lost 6 bases to trimming and J lost 4 bases, with 13 bases between them. The germline V gene has CDR1 MNHEY and CDR2 SVGAGI. The CDR3 is made up of 14 amino acids.

This clonotype came up a few times. The chain recombines TRBV20-1 with TRBJ1-1; D gene ambiguous. V dropped 0 bases and J dropped 5 bases, with 13 bases sitting between them. Germline-derived CDR1 and CDR2 are DFQATT and SNEGSKA (reference sequence). CDR3 size: 14 residues. As DNA, the CDR3 is TGCAGTGCTAGAGATTTGAGGTTGCGGACTGAAGCTTTCTTT. Encoded protein: CSARDLRLRTEAFF.

This clonotype has just a few counts. The chain has TRBV24-1 and TRBJ1-4; D unresolved. V gave up 4 bases and J gave up 11 bases, with 13 bases separating them. CDR1 KGHDR and CDR2 SFDVKD come from the germline V gene. There are 13 residues in the CDR3. CDR3 bases: TGTGCCACCAGTGAGTTCACCGGTTCCAAACTGTTTTTT. Translating it yields CATSEFTGSKLFF.

This clonotype occurred a few times. The chain joins TRBV7-8 to TRBJ2-1, with 9 positions matching TRBD1. V lost 3 bases to trimming and J lost 8 bases; unmatched junction nucleotides: 2. The CDR3 runs 13 residues. The germline gives CDR1 SGHVS, CDR2 FQNEAQ. CDR3 region: CASSLDRGHEQFF. For the CDR3, the DNA is TGTGCCAGCAGCTTGGACAGGGGACATGAGCAGTTCTTC.

The table lists this clonotype with a few counts. The genes are TRBV11-3 and TRBJ2-1; 7 bases fit TRBD1. Germline CDR1 is SGHNT and CDR2 is YENEEA. V gave up 5 bases and J gave up 7 bases; unmatched junction bases: 11. This CDR3 has 15 amino acids. The CDR3 sequence is CASSKPGQKGNEQFF. CDR3 nucleotides: TGTGCCAGCAGCAAACCGGGACAGAAAGGGAATGAGCAGTTCTTC.

The chain is built from TRBV12-3 or TRBV12-4 and TRBJ1-1; 10 bases line up with TRBD1. The CDR3 covers 15 residues. The V and J ends lost 4 bases and 1 base, in that order; junction bases with no gene match: 3. The CDR3 reads CASSSRTGGNTEAFF. The CDR3 DNA reads TGTGCCAGCAGTTCCCGGACAGGGGGGAACACTGAAGCTTTCTTT.

J is TRBJ1-6 and V is TRBV12-3 or TRBV12-4; 9 nucleotides agree with TRBD1. Trimming took 7 bases from V and 7 from J; bases not matched to a gene: 8. CDR3 length: 15 amino acids. Written as DNA, the CDR3 is TGTGCCAGCACCGCACAGACAGGGGGGAATTCACCCCTCCACTTT. Residues: CASTAQTGGNSPLHF.

The table lists this clonotype with many counts. The chain employs TRBV11-2 and TRBJ1-1, with D possibly TRBD1 on 5 matching bases. The V end was cut by 1 base, the J end by 11 bases, with 14 bases between. CDR3 length equals 13 residues. CDR1 is SGHAT, CDR2 FQNNGV, per germline. CDR3 nucleotide sequence: TGTGCCAGCAGCTTAGGGGGGGGTGTATGGGCTTTCTTT. Translation gives CASSLGGGVWAFF.

At least ten counts were recorded for this clonotype. The chain combines TRBV12-3 or TRBV12-4 with TRBJ2-5; 7 nucleotides align to TRBD1. V lost 6 bases, J lost 5 bases, and 18 bases stayed unmatched. The CDR3 is 17 amino acids. The CDR3 DNA is TGTGCCAGCAGCCCACACCGACAGGGCCTCTTTCAGGAGACCCAGTACTTC. Translating gives CASSPHRQGLFQETQYF.

This clonotype has ten or more counts. J is TRBJ2-7 and V is TRBV7-2; D unresolved. Trimming shortened V by 1 base and J by 0 bases, and 16 bases separated the two germline ends. CDR3 length equals 17 residues. The V gene's germline CDR1 is SGHTA and CDR2 FQGNSA. DNA of the CDR3: TGTGCCAGCAGCTTAGGGGGTCTAGGACGGAGCTCCTACGAGCAGTACTTC. Its translation is CASSLGGLGRSSYEQYF.

This clonotype was observed many times. The chain joins TRBV7-2 to TRBJ2-3; the D call may be TRBD1 or TRBD2 (6 bases each). The CDR3 runs to 15 residues. V was shortened by 5 bases and J by 5 bases, with 17 bases between the two germline ends. Germline lookup yields CDR1 SGHTA and CDR2 FQGNSA. This CDR3 is CASSPTKGGIDTQYF. CDR3 DNA: TGTGCCAGCAGCCCTACCAAGGGGGGCATAGATACGCAGTATTTT.

Many counts were recorded for this clonotype. This chain uses TRBV7-2 with TRBJ2-3, with D perhaps TRBD1 (6 bases). Between the trimmed V and J ends, which lost 3 bases and 0 bases, there was a span of 10 bases. This CDR3 is built from 15 residues. The germline gives CDR1 SGHTA, CDR2 FQGNSA. CDR3 nucleotide sequence: TGTGCCAGCAGCTTTAGGGGGATGAGCACAGATACGCAGTATTTT. Its translation is CASSFRGMSTDTQYF. The variable domain in full, completed from reference TRBV7-2 and TRBJ2-3, reads GAGVSQSPSNKVTEKGKDVELRCDPISGHTALYWYRQSLGQGLEFLIYFQGNSAPDKSGLPSDRFSAERTGGSVSTLTIQRTQQEDSAVYLCASSFRGMSTDTQYFGPGTRLTVL.

This clonotype was picked up many times. The rearrangement joins TRBV10-3 to TRBJ2-1, with TRBD1 as a possible D gene (6 bases). V dropped 4 bases and J dropped 8 bases, with 18 bases sitting between them. The CDR3 contains 15 residues. CDR1 ENHRY and CDR2 SYGVKD come from the germline V gene. The CDR3 loop is CAISGAGTQGDEQFF. As DNA, the CDR3 is TGTGCCATCAGTGGTGCCGGGACACAGGGCGATGAGCAGTTCTTC.

This clonotype occurred a few times. The genes are TRBV20-1 and TRBJ2-3; 9 bases are shared with TRBD1. Germline CDR1 DFQATT, CDR2 SNEGSKA (reference sequence). With V trimmed by 6 bases and J by 6 bases, 4 bases remained unmatched. The CDR3 length is 12 residues. CDR3 loop: CSAGQGPDTQYF. In DNA form, the CDR3 reads TGCAGTGCGGGACAGGGACCCGATACGCAGTATTTT.

This clonotype showed up many times. The chain employs TRBV6-2 or TRBV6-3 and TRBJ2-3; D remains unclear. Trimming shortened V by 4 bases and J by 7 bases, and 6 bases separated the two germline ends. Germline V gene data show CDR1 as MNHEY and CDR2 as SVGEGT. This CDR3 region has 11 residues. CDR3 loop: CASSSVYTQYF. CDR3 in DNA: TGTGCCAGCAGTTCCGTATATACGCAGTATTTT.